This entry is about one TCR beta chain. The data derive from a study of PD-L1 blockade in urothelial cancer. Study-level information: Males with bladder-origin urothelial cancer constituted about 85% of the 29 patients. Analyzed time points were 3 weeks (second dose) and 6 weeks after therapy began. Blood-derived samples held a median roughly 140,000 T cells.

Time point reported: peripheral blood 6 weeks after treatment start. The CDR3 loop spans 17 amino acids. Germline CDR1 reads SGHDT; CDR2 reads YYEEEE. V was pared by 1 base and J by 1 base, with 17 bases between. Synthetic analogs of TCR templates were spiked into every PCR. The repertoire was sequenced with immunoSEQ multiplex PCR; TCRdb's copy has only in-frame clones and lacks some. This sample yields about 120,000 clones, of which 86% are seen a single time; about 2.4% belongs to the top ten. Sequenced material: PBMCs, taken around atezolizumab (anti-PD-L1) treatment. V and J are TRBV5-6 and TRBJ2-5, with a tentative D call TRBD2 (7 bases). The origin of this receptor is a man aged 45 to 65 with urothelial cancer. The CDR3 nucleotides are TGTGCCAGCAGCTTGACGACTAGCACAGGGATCCAAGAGACCCAGTACTTC. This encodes CASSLTTSTGIQETQYF.